This T cell receptor (beta chain) was found in a study of blood T cell repertoires in COVID-19 (dated by TCRdb to about 2020). With regard to the full study: Samples from collaborators originated in the United States, Italy and Spain and spanned both the acute and convalescent phases of COVID-19. The material from the prospective study consisted of cDNA or gDNA derived from T cells, B-cell-depleted T cells, or PBMCs. The dataset comprised deeply sampled blood TCRbeta repertoires from subjects exposed to, actively infected with, or recovered from COVID-19. The repertoires were released in a freely available public database meant as a resource for research on the immune response to SARS-CoV-2. The samples were drawn from the first 160 participants of the ongoing ImmuneRACE study and from 1,254 subjects provided by 6 global collaborators. Sample metadata almost always included a de-identified subject ID, COVID-19 status, age in years and sex. HLA class I and class II types, where available, came from metadata supplied by the sample provider rather than from assay-based typing.

Whole blood was collected in K2EDTA tubes by collaborating institutions according to the institutions' own protocols. For TCRbeta analysis, collaborators shipped samples in one of three forms: frozen whole blood, isolated PBMCs, or DNA extracted from either of those sample types. TCRbeta CDR3 regions were amplified from genomic DNA using the immunoSEQ Assay, a bias-controlled multiplex PCR. The study's processing was this. Within the assay, amplification of reference gene primers was used to estimate how many nucleated cells each sample contained. To quantify the absolute abundance of each unique TCRbeta CDR3 rearrangement, sequence reads were collapsed and filtered. For each sample, productive Simpson clonality was calculated by taking the square root of Simpson's diversity index across productive rearrangements. TCRdb mirrors the immuneACCESS table, restricted to in-frame sequences. Some clones are absent from its copies; in checked studies, under half trace to an unresolved V gene, and the reason for the others is unknown. D and trimming come from the DNA, and the V and J calls and clone size come from that table. This sample lists around 200,000 clones; around nine tenths were detected once. Of the sample, about 1.6% falls within the top ten clones.

According to the germline V gene (reference sequence), CDR1 reads LNHDA and CDR2 reads SQIVND. Measured from the cysteine to the phenylalanine, the CDR3 is 13 residues long. This entry keeps only the CDR3 DNA: 39 bases, framed from base 1. V and J lose 3 bases and 6 bases, and a span of 11 bases separates them. About this clone itself: This clone's antigen is unknown. Base qualities are not provided; no much larger clone lies one nucleotide away.

General conclusions and limits of the study: The quantity of clinical and demographic metadata differed by source and by participant and was supplied without curation.

The receptor chain draws on TRBV19 and TRBJ1-1; the D gene lacks a confident call. Sequencing was performed on peripheral blood. The receptor's source is a man aged 18 to 30 with active or convalescent COVID-19. The CDR3: CASSMRARAEAFF. The base sequence is TGTGCCAGTAGTATGAGGGCTCGAGCTGAAGCTTTCTTT.